This paragraph reports one T cell receptor beta chain. As originally analysed: Nucleated cell number was recorded as an estimate derived from reference gene primer amplification. Clones were sequenced by immunoSEQ multiplex PCR, and TCRdb holds only the in-frame ones, with some missing. V, J and clone size are taken as reported in that table, and D and trimming were inferred from the DNA itself. There are under 300,000 clones in the sample; more than 70% occur only once, and roughly an eighth lies in the top ten. The CDR3 has 18 residues. V dropped 4 bases and J dropped 8; count of bases not matched to a gene: 20. Germline V gene sequence: CDR1 SGHRS, CDR2 YFSETQ. The sample belongs to a study of blood T cell repertoires in COVID-19. About the study: Researchers got acute and convalescent COVID-19 samples from the United States, Italy and Spain. T cells, B-cell-depleted T cells, or PBMCs supplied cDNA or gDNA.

The sequence was collected from an older man with acute or convalescent COVID-19. The sample consisted of peripheral blood. V is TRBV5-1 and J is TRBJ1-4, with TRBD1 identical over 7 bases. CDR3 protein: CASSPNLDRNLPGEKLFF. The CDR3 nucleotides read TGCGCCAGCAGCCCCAACCTGGACAGGAACCTACCGGGGGAAAAACTGTTTTTT.